A single sample gave rise to the 4 T cell receptor beta chains below, sequenced in a study of Tregs in tolerant kidney transplant recipients. The assay was immunoSEQ multiplex PCR, and TCRdb's table has in-frame clones only and misses some. This sample has tens of thousands of clones, with roughly 89% found just once. The sequenced sample consisted of Tregs from blood. The source is a human donor in good health.

CDR3 DNA sequence: TGCAGCGTTTTAGCGGGGTTCACAGATACGCAGTATTTT. It yields the protein CSVLAGFTDTQYF. The rearrangement links TRBV29-1 to TRBJ2-3; 8 bases are shared with TRBD2. This CDR3 region has 13 residues. Germline V lookup: CDR1 SQVTM, CDR2 ANQGSEA. V gave up 5 bases and J gave up 2 bases; unmatched junction bases: 3.

Worth noting for this clone: This same CDR3 is encoded by further DNA sequences in the sample. This sequence joins TRBV5-1 and TRBJ2-5; 9 bases fit TRBD1. V lost 0 bases, J lost 5 bases, and 2 bases stayed unmatched. The CDR3 has 14 residues. The germline CDR1 and CDR2 sequences are SGHRS and YFSETQ. CDR3 amino acids: CASSLGQGGETQYF. In nucleotides, the CDR3 is TGCGCCAGCAGCTTGGGACAGGGGGGCGAGACCCAGTACTTC.

The chain links TRBV7-3 to TRBJ2-3; 12 nucleotides match TRBD2. The V gene end was trimmed by 5 bases and the J gene end by 11 bases; junction bases not matched to a gene: 5. This CDR3 is built from 13 residues. Germline CDR1 SGHTA, CDR2 FQGTGA. CDR3 loop: CASSRTSGERQYF. In DNA form, the CDR3 reads TGTGCCAGCAGCCGGACTAGCGGGGAGAGGCAGTATTTT.

The chain links TRBV5-6 to TRBJ2-4; 7 bases are a match to TRBD2. J was trimmed by 7 bases and V by 2 bases; bases with no gene match: 3. Per germline, CDR1 SGHDT and CDR2 YYEEEE. The CDR3 covers 13 residues. CDR3 region: CASSFGTTNIQYF. In DNA, the CDR3 is TGTGCCAGCAGCTTTGGGACTACTAACATTCAGTACTTC.